Below are 16 T cell receptor beta chains sequenced from a single sample in a study of CD8+ T cells in alopecia areata. The treatment was: oral pan-JAK inhibitor, 5-10 mg twice daily. TCR sequencing used cDNA made by reverse transcription of extracted RNA. Repertoires were generated with immunoSEQ multiplex PCR, while TCRdb's copy carries only in-frame clones and drops some. This sample has 93,000 or so clones, with 85% to 90% found just once. This material consisted of CD8+ T cells sorted from blood, taken at roughly week 30, from a patient treated with tofacitinib. These receptors originate from a human donor with alopecia areata.

The rearrangement uses TRBV5-1 and TRBJ2-7; 8 nucleotides line up with TRBD1. Germline loops: CDR1 SGHRS, CDR2 YFSETQ. V lost 4 bases and J lost 2; bases outside the gene matches: 5. There are 14 residues in the CDR3. For the CDR3, the DNA is TGCGCCAGCAGCCCAGGACAGGGACCCTACGAGCAGTACTTC. Amino acids: CASSPGQGPYEQYF.

This chain links TRBV2 with TRBJ2-7, with D uncertain. Germline assignment: CDR1 SNHLY and CDR2 FYNNEI. The CDR3 runs to 12 residues. V was trimmed by 3 bases and J by 6 bases, leaving 9 bases between them. CDR3 region: CASSELPPEQYF. In DNA, the CDR3 is TGTGCCAGCAGTGAGCTCCCTCCCGAGCAGTACTTC. The full variable domain, completed using reference TRBV2 and TRBJ2-7, is EPEVTQTPSHQVTQMGQEVILRCVPISNHLYFYWYRQILGQKVEFLVSFYNNEISEKSEIFDDQFSVERPDGSNFTLKIRSTKLEDSAMYFCASSELPPEQYFGPGTRLTVT.

This chain links TRBV30 with TRBJ2-7, with D perhaps matching TRBD1 or TRBD2 (6 bases each). The CDR3 is made up of 11 amino acids. Trimming stripped 4 bases from V and 6 bases from J, with 10 bases between. Germline values: CDR1 GTSNPN, CDR2 SVGIG (reference sequence). The DNA of the CDR3 is TGTGCCTGGACCTGGGGGGCCGAGCAGTACTTC. Translating it yields CAWTWGAEQYF. Full variable domain (remainder filled in from reference TRBV30 and TRBJ2-7): SQTIHQWPATLVQPVGSPLSLECTVEGTSNPNLYWYRQAAGRGLQLLFYSVGIGQISSEVPQNLSASRPQDRQFILSSKKLLLSDSGFYLCAWTWGAEQYFGPGTRLTVT.

This clone was picked up a small number of times. This chain links TRBV12-5 with TRBJ1-1, with a weak D call TRBD1 (5 bases). This CDR3 contains 13 residues. Germline CDR1 LGHNT, CDR2 FRNRAP. Trimming left V 0 bases short and J 6 bases short, with 8 bases between. CDR3 DNA: TGTGCTAGTGGTTTGGTGCAGGGCGCTGAAGCTTTCTTT. This translates into CASGLVQGAEAFF.

This chain uses TRBV5-1 with TRBJ2-7; D might be TRBD1 or TRBD2, each matching 5 bases. This CDR3 has 13 amino acids. The V end was cut by 5 bases, the J end by 0 bases, with 9 bases between. Germline loops: CDR1 SGHRS, CDR2 YFSETQ. The CDR3 protein is CASRGDGSYEQYF. In nucleotides, the CDR3 is TGCGCCAGCAGGGGGGACGGCTCCTACGAGCAGTACTTC. The variable domain in full, completed from reference TRBV5-1 and TRBJ2-7, reads KAGVTQTPRYLIKTRGQQVTLSCSPISGHRSVSWYQQTPGQGLQFLFEYFSETQRNKGNFPGRFSGRQFSNSRSEMNVSTLELGDSALYLCASRGDGSYEQYFGPGTRLTVT.

This clone turned up a few times. The chain couples TRBV29-1 to TRBJ2-7, with a possible D match to TRBD1 (5 bases). The CDR3 covers 13 residues. CDR1 SQVTM and CDR2 ANQGSEA come from the germline V gene. V was trimmed by 6 bases and J by 3 bases, leaving 15 bases between them. The CDR3 bases are TGCAGCGTACTCGTCCCAACAGGCTACGAGCAGTACTTC. It translates to CSVLVPTGYEQYF.

This rearrangement joins TRBV7-9 to TRBJ1-1, with 8 positions matching TRBD1. CDR3 length: 14 residues. Germline CDR1 and CDR2: SEHNR and FQNEAQ (reference sequence). J was trimmed by 3 bases and V by 5 bases; bases with no gene match: 5. The DNA for the CDR3 is TGTGCCAGCAGCCCAGGGGGCGCGTACACTGAAGCTTTCTTT. Its protein is CASSPGGAYTEAFF. The variable domain in full, completed from reference TRBV7-9 and TRBJ1-1, reads DTGVSQNPRHKITKRGQNVTFRCDPISEHNRLYWYRQTLGQGPEFLTYFQNEAQLEKSRLLSDRFSAERPKGSFSTLEIQRTEQGDSAMYLCASSPGGAYTEAFFGQGTRLTVV.

This clone was observed a single time. The chain carries TRBV29-1 and TRBJ1-2; a weak D match, TRBD1 (5 bases). Trimming removed 7 bases from V and 7 bases from J, with 22 bases in between. Germline V CDR1 and CDR2: SQVTM, ANQGSEA. The CDR3 is 14 amino acids. The CDR3 loop is CSAESGQERLGYTF. CDR3 nucleotide sequence: TGCAGCGCCGAGTCGGGGCAGGAGAGGCTTGGCTACACCTTC.

The chain carries TRBV27 and TRBJ2-1; 13 bases fit TRBD2. The CDR3 runs to 15 residues. The germline V gene has CDR1 MNHEY and CDR2 SMNVEV (reference sequence). The V and J ends lost 2 bases and 7 bases, in that order; junction bases with no gene match: 2. The CDR3 DNA follows: TGTGCCAGCAGTTTAAGACTAGCGGGAGGAAATGAGCAGTTCTTC. Translating it yields CASSLRLAGGNEQFF.

The chain is built from TRBV9 and TRBJ2-3, with 7 bases lining up with TRBD1. The CDR3 runs to 15 residues. The germline V gene encodes CDR1 SGDLS and CDR2 YYNGEE. Trimming removed 3 bases from V and 4 bases from J; junction bases left unmatched: 8. CDR3 sequence reads: CASSAYDRVADTQYF. The CDR3 nucleotides read TGTGCCAGCAGCGCCTACGACAGGGTAGCAGATACGCAGTATTTT.

This chain joins TRBV19 and TRBJ2-1, with D perhaps matching TRBD1 (6 bases). CDR1 and CDR2 from the germline V gene are LNHDA and SQIVND (reference sequence). V was cut by 7 bases and J by 0 bases, with 16 bases left in between. This CDR3 is built from 16 residues. The DNA of the CDR3 is TGTGCCAGTAAGTCACAGGGCTATAGCTCCTACAATGAGCAGTTCTTC. This translates into CASKSQGYSSYNEQFF.

The rearrangement uses TRBV6-5 and TRBJ1-5; 9 nucleotides match TRBD1. The V segment lost 4 bases and the J segment 7 bases; nucleotides outside the gene matches: 5. Looked up from germline, CDR1 is MNHEY and CDR2 is SVGAGI. The CDR3 totals 14 residues. The CDR3 protein is CASSLGQGIQPQHF. As DNA, the CDR3 is TGTGCCAGCAGTTTAGGACAGGGGATCCAGCCCCAGCATTTT.

J is TRBJ1-1 and V is TRBV28; D is unclear. This CDR3 is built from 12 residues. V was shortened by 6 bases and J by 6 bases, with 11 bases between the two germline ends. Germline V lookup: CDR1 MDHEN, CDR2 SYDVKM. The CDR3 DNA is TGTGCCAGCAGGCACAGCGGGGCTGAAGCTTTCTTT. It is translated as CASRHSGAEAFF.

V is TRBV2 and J is TRBJ2-1; D might be TRBD1 (6 bases). The V end lost 4 bases, the J end lost 5 bases, and 9 bases lay between the germline ends. CDR1 is SNHLY, CDR2 FYNNEI, per germline. The CDR3 has 13 residues. The DNA of the CDR3 is TGTGCCAGCAGTGCGGACAGCGACAATGAGCAGTTCTTC. Translating it yields CASSADSDNEQFF.

This sequence joins TRBV7-9 and TRBJ2-2; TRBD2 might be the D (6 bases). From germline, CDR1 is SEHNR and CDR2 FQNEAQ (reference sequence). V was trimmed by 8 bases and J by 5 bases, leaving 6 bases between them. The CDR3 loop spans 11 amino acids. CDR3 amino acids: CASGGTGELFF. The CDR3 DNA reads TGTGCCAGCGGAGGGACCGGGGAGCTGTTTTTT.

The chain links TRBV14 to TRBJ2-2; no clear D gene. CDR1 and CDR2 (germline): SGHDN, FVKESK. The V gene lost 0 bases and the J gene lost 3 bases, with 11 bases spanning the gap. CDR3 length: 16 residues. This CDR3 reads CASSQESEADTGELFF. The CDR3, as DNA: TGTGCCAGCAGCCAAGAAAGTGAGGCGGACACCGGGGAGCTGTTTTTT.